This T cell receptor (beta chain) was recorded in a study of cytomegalovirus exposure and HLA in healthy donors. In this sample, this clone turned up a few times. What it recognizes is unknown. General study findings and limits: Sequences of the TCR beta chain were said to predict the HLA-A and HLA-B alleles of most subjects accurately.

The germline V gene encodes CDR1 MGHDK and CDR2 SYGVNS. The CDR3 contains 14 residues. Between the trimmed V and J ends, which lost 3 bases and 6 bases, there was a span of 14 bases. Use of 60 Vbeta and 13 Jbeta primers characterized the PCR. Profiling relied on immunoSEQ multiplex PCR, and the TCRdb table lists in-frame clones only, not all of them. This repertoire shows 200,000 or so clones, about 83% found once; its top ten account for about 6%. Sequencing was carried out using PBMCs. V is TRBV25-1 and J is TRBJ1-1; weak D call: TRBD1 (6 bases). This clonotype was sampled from a woman in her twenties or thirties in good health and CMV-seropositive. This chain's CDR3 is CASSDYHRDAEAFF. CDR3 nucleotide sequence: TGTGCCAGCAGTGACTACCACAGGGACGCTGAAGCTTTCTTT.